In this sample, the clone carrying this T cell receptor beta chain turned up a few times. Amplification of TCR beta CDR3 regions used RNA as the template. First-round RT-PCR of the TCR CDR3 relied on the HTBI primer set. TCRdb re-called the multiplex PCR reads through MiXCR, storing one row per CDR3 protein. The sample holds approximately 530,000 distinct CDR3 sequences, over 15% seen once. CDR3 length equals 15 residues. Germline V gives CDR1 DFQATT, CDR2 SNEGSKA (reference sequence). Trimming cost V 1 base and J 7 bases, with 19 bases left between them. The sample originates from a study of T cells in Graves' hyperthyroidism and ophthalmopathy. About the research overall: Peripheral blood was secured at the point of initial diagnosis, before any treatment.

Diagnoses rested on clinical symptoms, serum thyroxine and TRAb, thyroid ultrasound and orbital computed tomography. The J gene is TRBJ1-2, the V gene TRBV20-1, with a tentative D call TRBD1 (5 bases). The sequenced sample consisted of blood. The sequence came from a woman aged 18 to 35 with Graves' hyperthyroidism. Here the CDR3 reads CSARGSEAGPAGYTF. DNA for the CDR3: TGCAGTGCTAGAGGAAGTGAGGCAGGGCCGGCTGGCTACACCTTC.